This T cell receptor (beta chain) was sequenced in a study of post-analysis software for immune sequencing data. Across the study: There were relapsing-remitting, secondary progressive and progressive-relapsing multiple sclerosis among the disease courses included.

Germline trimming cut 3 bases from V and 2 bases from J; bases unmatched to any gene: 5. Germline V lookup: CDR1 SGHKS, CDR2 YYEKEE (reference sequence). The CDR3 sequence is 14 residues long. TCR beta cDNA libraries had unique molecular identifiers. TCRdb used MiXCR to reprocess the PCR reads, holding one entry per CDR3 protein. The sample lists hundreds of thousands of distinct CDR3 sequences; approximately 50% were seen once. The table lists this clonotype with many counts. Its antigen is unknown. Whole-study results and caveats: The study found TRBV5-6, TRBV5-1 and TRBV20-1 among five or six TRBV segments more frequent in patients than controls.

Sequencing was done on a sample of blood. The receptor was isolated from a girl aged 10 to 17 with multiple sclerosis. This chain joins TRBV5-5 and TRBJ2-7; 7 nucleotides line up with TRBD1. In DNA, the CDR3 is TGTGCCAGCAGCTCATACGACAGGGCCTACGAGCAGTACTTC. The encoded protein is CASSSYDRAYEQYF.